This entry lists 17 T cell receptor beta chains sequenced from one sample in a study of blood T cell repertoires in COVID-19 (dated by TCRdb to about 2020). The library was made by the immunoSEQ multiplex PCR assay. TCRdb obtained this table from immuneACCESS and retained in-frame rearrangements with V and J assigned. These tables miss some clones; where compared with another copy, unresolved V genes account for less than half of the shortfall, and the remainder is unexplained. The sample profile shows about 46,000 clones; approximately 85% of them were found once. The ten biggest clones cover 25% to 40% of the sample. Material for sequencing was peripheral blood. The source of these receptors is an elderly woman with COVID-19, enrolled during active disease.

This rearrangement joins TRBV10-3 to TRBJ1-2; D is unresolved. Germline V gives CDR1 ENHRY, CDR2 SYGVKD. V was clipped by 3 bases and J by 6 bases, with 14 bases between them. The CDR3 sequence is 14 residues long. The CDR3, as DNA: TGTGCCATCAGTGATCGACCTGAGGCGAATGGCTACACCTTC. Translation gives CAISDRPEANGYTF.

The rearrangement joins TRBV7-6 to TRBJ2-1, with 8 bases lining up with TRBD1. The CDR3 consists of 20 residues. J lost 0 bases, V lost 5 bases, and 18 bases had no gene match. Germline values: CDR1 SGHVS, CDR2 FNYEAQ. CDR3: CASSRRPGQVTPDSYNEQFF. The CDR3 nucleotides are TGTGCCAGCAGCAGACGACCGGGACAGGTAACTCCTGACTCCTACAATGAGCAGTTCTTC.

V usage is TRBV24-1 and J usage is TRBJ2-5; 7 bases agree with TRBD2. Looked up from germline, CDR1 is KGHDR and CDR2 is SFDVKD. V dropped 7 bases and J dropped 0; count of bases not matched to a gene: 4. The CDR3 loop spans 14 amino acids. The CDR3: CATSESGDQETQYF. CDR3 coding DNA: TGTGCCACCAGCGAAAGCGGGGACCAAGAGACCCAGTACTTC.

This clone was counted only a few times. The chain links TRBV27 to TRBJ2-3; D possibly corresponds to TRBD1 (5 bases). Per germline, CDR1 MNHEY and CDR2 SMNVEV (reference sequence). V was pared by 2 bases and J by 5 bases, with 11 bases between. CDR3 size: 14 residues. DNA for the CDR3: TGTGCCAGCAGTTTAGGGTGGGGCAAAGATACGCAGTATTTT. Translated: CASSLGWGKDTQYF.

The rearrangement uses TRBV5-6 and TRBJ2-5; perhaps TRBD2 as D (5 bases). The CDR3 extends over 15 amino acids. V was pared by 1 base and J by 4 bases, with 14 bases between. CDR1 SGHDT and CDR2 YYEEEE come from the germline V gene. Written as DNA, the CDR3 is TGTGCCAGCAGCTTGAGGTGGGAGTCGGGAGAGACCCAGTACTTC. As protein: CASSLRWESGETQYF.

The chain recombines TRBV28 with TRBJ1-1; 7 bases are a match to TRBD1. Germline lookup yields CDR1 MDHEN and CDR2 SYDVKM. The CDR3 has 15 amino acids. The V segment lost 2 bases and the J segment 0 bases; nucleotides outside the gene matches: 3. CDR3 protein: CASSLLDRVNTEAFF. In DNA, the CDR3 is TGTGCCAGCAGTTTACTTGACAGGGTGAACACTGAAGCTTTCTTT. The whole variable domain, remainder taken from reference TRBV28 and TRBJ1-1, is DVKVTQSSRYLVKRTGEKVFLECVQDMDHENMFWYRQDPGLGLRLIYFSYDVKMKEKGDIPEGYSVSREKKERFSLILESASTNQTSMYLCASSLLDRVNTEAFFGQGTRLTVV.

The V call is TRBV9, the J call TRBJ1-6, with D unclear. This CDR3 spans 13 amino acids. With 0 bases removed from V and 10 bases from J, the gap between germline ends came to 8 bases. From germline, CDR1 is SGDLS and CDR2 YYNGEE. The chain's CDR3 is CASSVGAGSPLHF. In DNA, the CDR3 is TGTGCCAGCAGCGTAGGAGCAGGCTCACCCCTCCACTTT.

V and J are TRBV27 and TRBJ2-3, with 15 bases identical to TRBD2. V trimming: 5 bases; J trimming: 0 bases; junction bases outside the gene matches: 9. CDR1 and CDR2 from the germline V gene are MNHEY and SMNVEV (reference sequence). The CDR3 sequence is 19 residues long. DNA for the CDR3: TGTGCCAGCAGTCCCCGGACTAGCGGGAGGGACATTAGCACAGATACGCAGTATTTT. Translating it yields CASSPRTSGRDISTDTQYF.

A word on this clone: One junction end disagrees with the germline gene, perhaps due to a read error. V and J are TRBV7-3 and TRBJ1-2; a possible D gene is TRBD1 (6 bases). CDR3 length: 14 amino acids. The germline V gene encodes CDR1 SGHTA and CDR2 FQGTGA. Here the CDR3 DNA reads TGTGCCAGCTCCTTATTTGGACAGCTCTGGCTATTCCGCTTT. As protein: CASSLFGQLWLFRF. Complete variable domain (other parts from reference TRBV7-3 and TRBJ1-2): GAGVSQTPSNKVTEKGKYVELRCDPISGHTALYWYRQSLGQGPEFLIYFQGTGAADDSGLPNDRFFAVRPEGSVSTLKIQRTERGDSAVYLCASSLFGQLWLFRFGSGTRLTVV.

In this sample, this clone turned up a few times. V usage is TRBV15 and J usage is TRBJ1-4; the D gene is possibly TRBD1 (6 bases). Germline assignment: CDR1 LNHNV and CDR2 YYDKDF (reference sequence). Trimming took off 6 bases at V and 8 bases at J, with 16 bases between the two ends. The CDR3 has 14 amino acids. CDR3 sequence reads: CATRDPRGIEKLFF. The CDR3, as DNA: TGTGCCACCAGGGACCCTAGGGGGATAGAAAAACTGTTTTTT.

The chain couples TRBV19 to TRBJ2-5; 7 nucleotides align to TRBD1. This CDR3 spans 16 amino acids. J lost 0 bases, V lost 3 bases, and 7 bases had no gene match. Germline CDR1 LNHDA, CDR2 SQIVND (reference sequence). The CDR3 sequence is CASSMRGQSNQETQYF. The CDR3 DNA follows: TGTGCCAGTAGTATGAGGGGACAGAGTAACCAAGAGACCCAGTACTTC.

The J gene is TRBJ2-2, the V gene TRBV3-1 (or the pseudogene TRBV3-2); D is possibly TRBD2 (6 bases). CDR1 is LGHDT and CDR2 is YNNKEL in the germline V gene (reference sequence). The CDR3 sequence is 16 residues long. V shed 1 base and J shed 4 bases, with 13 bases lying between them. CDR3 in amino acids: CASSQGPGSITGELFF. The CDR3 DNA is TGTGCCAGCAGCCAAGGCCCCGGGAGCATCACCGGGGAGCTGTTTTTT.

CDR3 in amino acids: CASSPPRDSYGYTF. The CDR3 nucleotides read TGTGCCAGCTCACCACCGCGGGACAGCTATGGCTACACCTTC. The V gene is TRBV18, the J gene TRBJ1-2; 7 bases map to TRBD1. The length of the CDR3 is 14 residues. V dropped 0 bases and J dropped 4; count of bases not matched to a gene: 2. Germline V gene sequence: CDR1 KGHSH, CDR2 LQKENI. The entire variable domain, with the rest obtained from reference TRBV18 and TRBJ1-2, is as follows: NAGVMQNPRHLVRRRGQEARLRCSPMKGHSHVYWYRQLPEEGLKFMVYLQKENIIDESGMPKERFSAEFPKEGPSILRIQQVVRGDSAAYFCASSPPRDSYGYTFGSGTRLTVV.

This chain uses TRBV7-2 with TRBJ2-7; TRBD1 might be the D (5 bases). CDR1 and CDR2 from the germline V gene are SGHTA and FQGNSA. This CDR3 has 15 residues. The V and J ends lost 2 bases and 1 base respectively, with 12 bases between them. The DNA of the CDR3 is TGTGCCAGCAGCTTATGGCAGGGCTGGTCCTACGAGCAGTACTTC. Its protein is CASSLWQGWSYEQYF.

This clone was observed a few times. This sample also contains other DNA sequences that code for the same CDR3. The chain links TRBV7-2 to TRBJ1-2, with 7 bases lining up with TRBD1. The CDR3 spans 14 residues. CDR1 SGHTA and CDR2 FQGNSA come from the germline V gene. V shed 1 base and J 3 bases; nucleotides not matched to a gene: 2. CDR3 DNA: TGTGCCAGCAGCTTAGGCAGGGGGGACTATGGCTACACCTTC. Its translation is CASSLGRGDYGYTF. Using reference TRBV7-2 and TRBJ1-2 for the parts outside the CDR3, the full variable domain is GAGVSQSPSNKVTEKGKDVELRCDPISGHTALYWYRQSLGQGLEFLIYFQGNSAPDKSGLPSDRFSAERTGGSVSTLTIQRTQQEDSAVYLCASSLGRGDYGYTFGSGTRLTVV.

The chain employs TRBV4-2 and TRBJ2-7, with 8 bases that match TRBD2. Trimming removed 4 bases from V and 2 bases from J; junction bases left unmatched: 7. The CDR3 has 15 residues. The germline V gene has CDR1 LGHNA and CDR2 YNFKEQ. This CDR3 reads CASSPSGTRTYEQYF. Here the CDR3 DNA reads TGTGCCAGCAGCCCATCCGGGACTAGGACCTACGAGCAGTACTTC.

V gene TRBV6-2 or TRBV6-3 combines with J gene TRBJ2-7, with 9 bases matching TRBD1. Trimming took 2 bases from V and 6 from J; bases not matched to a gene: 5. Germline V gene sequence: CDR1 MNHEY, CDR2 SVGEGT. The CDR3 contains 14 residues. The CDR3 DNA reads TGTGCCAGCAGTTACGCCACAGGGGGCACCGAGCAGTACTTC. The encoded protein is CASSYATGGTEQYF.